These T cell receptor beta chains were read from a single sample in a study of blood T cells in healthy people across ages. TCRdb ran MiXCR on the 5' RACE reads and lists one entry per CDR3 protein. The sample carries roughly 680,000 distinct CDR3 sequences, roughly half recorded once. Sequenced input: blood. These receptors all stem from a woman older than 75 in good health. Each CDR3 is given with its conserved first and last residue. Each record gives: CDR3 protein, J gene, V gene, clone size. Clone size is given for some rows only: seen once, a few or many times, or a class if the clone is expanded.

CSARGTVNTDTQYF,TRBJ2-3,TRBV20-1,many
CASSDGCEQYF,NA,TRBV10-2,NA
CSVADPETQYF,TRBJ2-5,TRBV29-1,NA
CAVRSGPSGELAKNIQYF,TRBJ2-4,TRBV10-3,NA
CASSGEGQGNLAKNIQYF,TRBJ2-4,TRBV5-4,NA
CASSFGSQGTEAFF,TRBJ1-1,TRBV5-1,NA
CTSSPREGRSEQYF,TRBJ2-5,TRBV6-2/TRBV6-3,NA
CASSLPTGFQYF,TRBJ2-3,TRBV28,NA
CASSYRDSLNTEAFF,TRBJ1-1,TRBV5-1,many
CATTGANEKLFF,TRBJ1-4,TRBV6-5,many
CSVGTGGSSYEQYF,TRBJ2-7,TRBV29-1,NA
CASSYMGKAFF,TRBJ1-1,TRBV6-5,NA
CASSLPGGARSPLHF,TRBJ1-6,TRBV7-2,NA
CASSQISSNEQYF,TRBJ2-5,TRBV4-1,once
CASSARQYLTYEQYF,NA,TRBV2,NA
CASGPDLLAEYAYF,TRBJ2-3,TRBV12-3/TRBV12-4,NA
CASSKQGAISYNEQFF,TRBJ2-1,TRBV7-2,NA
CASSLLPAGQGEGDTEAFF,TRBJ1-1,TRBV5-1,many
CASSQTTPGTLAIDTQYF,TRBJ2-3,TRBV4-1,many
CAGRASGTDTQYF,TRBJ2-3,TRBV7-2,few
CASSLGLAGISYNEQFF,TRBJ2-1,TRBV3-1,many
CASSTRQGSSPLHF,TRBJ1-6,TRBV5-6,NA
CAISGNRSSYEQYF,TRBJ2-7,TRBV10-3,once
CASSLGVGGRAADTQYF,TRBJ2-3,TRBV7-3,many
CASSLGLAYQETQYF,TRBJ2-5,TRBV7-2,NA
CASSWRGVGEKLFF,TRBJ1-4,TRBV5-5,NA
CASRTGPSSYNSPLHF,TRBJ1-6,TRBV6-1,NA
CAGQGQAGKTQYF,NA,TRBV28,NA
CASRVEGFYEQYF,NA,TRBV12-3/TRBV12-4,NA
CSLGSVYNEQFF,TRBJ2-1,TRBV20-1,many
CAGSPWTSPYNEQFF,TRBJ2-1,TRBV6-6,NA
CASSSYGKGQGRRHEQYF,TRBJ2-7,TRBV6-5,NA
CASSASTGRDTEAFF,TRBJ1-1,TRBV25-1,NA
CASSSGTEAYNEQFF,TRBJ2-1,TRBV6-5,NA
CASSFRTSSGSTDTQYF,TRBJ2-3,TRBV11-2,NA
CAWSAGTGEQPQHF,TRBJ1-5,TRBV30,few
CSASTPREGTVQPQHF,TRBJ1-5,TRBV20-1,NA
CSGKDRWNTEAFF,TRBJ1-1,TRBV29-1,many
CASMRTGNYNSPLHF,TRBJ1-6,TRBV2,NA
CATSRVGSEQETQYF,TRBJ2-5,TRBV15,NA
CASTYFGGGSPLHF,TRBJ1-6,TRBV12-3/TRBV12-4,NA
CASSLLPDRPLWYEQYF,TRBJ2-7,TRBV7-8,NA
CASRRLADNEQFF,TRBJ2-1,TRBV5-1,few
CATSSLQLGHPIYGYTF,TRBJ1-2,TRBV15,NA
CASSFTGGPLYGYTF,TRBJ1-2,TRBV25-1,NA
CASSRFWGGASGETQYF,TRBJ2-5,TRBV14,NA
CASRGAQPNTEAFF,TRBJ1-1,TRBV5-1,few
CASGDSNTGELFF,TRBJ2-2,TRBV10-2,NA
CASKLQGILEPFYEQYF,TRBJ2-7,TRBV6-2/TRBV6-3,NA
CSARDPLAGDTQYF,TRBJ2-3,TRBV20-1,NA
CASLGQKGEQYF,TRBJ2-7,TRBV2,NA
CSASKGGGSYNEQFF,TRBJ2-1,TRBV20-1,NA
CSVSSGANVLTF,TRBJ2-6,TRBV29-1,many
CASSLSVLGETQYF,TRBJ2-5,TRBV27,many
CASSYAGTGVGYTF,TRBJ1-2,TRBV6-6,NA
CASSLQGAITEQYF,TRBJ2-5,TRBV7-2,NA
CAISPGTSGTYEQYF,TRBJ2-7,TRBV10-3,NA
CASSARTASNYGYTF,TRBJ1-2,TRBV25-1,NA
CASSPSDRLKDSPLHF,TRBJ1-6,TRBV4-2,NA